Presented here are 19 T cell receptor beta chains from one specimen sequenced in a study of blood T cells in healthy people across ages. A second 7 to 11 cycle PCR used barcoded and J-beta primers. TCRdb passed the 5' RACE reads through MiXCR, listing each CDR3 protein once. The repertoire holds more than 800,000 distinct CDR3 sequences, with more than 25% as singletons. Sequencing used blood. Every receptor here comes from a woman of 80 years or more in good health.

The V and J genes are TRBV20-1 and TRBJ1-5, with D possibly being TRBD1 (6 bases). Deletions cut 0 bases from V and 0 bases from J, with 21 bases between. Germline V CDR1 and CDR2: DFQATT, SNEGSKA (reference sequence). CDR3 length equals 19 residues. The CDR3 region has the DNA TGCAGTGCTAGAGATCTCTCGCAGGGGAATTTTTATAGCAATCAGCCCCAGCATTTT. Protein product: CSARDLSQGNFYSNQPQHF.

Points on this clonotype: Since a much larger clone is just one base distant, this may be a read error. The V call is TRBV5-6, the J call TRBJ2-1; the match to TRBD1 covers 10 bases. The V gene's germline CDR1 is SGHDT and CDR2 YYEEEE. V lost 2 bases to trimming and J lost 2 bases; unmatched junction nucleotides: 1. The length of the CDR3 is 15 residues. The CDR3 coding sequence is TGTGCCAGCAGCTTCGGGACAGGGGCCTACAATGAGCAGTTCTTC. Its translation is CASSFGTGAYNEQFF.

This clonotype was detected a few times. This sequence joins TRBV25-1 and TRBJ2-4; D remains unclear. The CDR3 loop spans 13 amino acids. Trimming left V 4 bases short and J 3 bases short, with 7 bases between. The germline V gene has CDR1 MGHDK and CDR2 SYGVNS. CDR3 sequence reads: CASSGPLKNIQYF. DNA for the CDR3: TGTGCCAGCAGTGGGCCTCTCAAAAACATTCAGTACTTC.

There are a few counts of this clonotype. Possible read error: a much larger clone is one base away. In DNA form, the CDR3 reads TGTGCCAGCAGTTACTTAGGAGTTAGGCCATCTGGGGCCAACGTCCTGACTTTC. Translating it yields CASSYLGVRPSGANVLTF. The chain joins TRBV6-2 or TRBV6-3 to TRBJ2-6; D ambiguous. Germline assignment: CDR1 MNHEY and CDR2 SVGEGT. The V gene lost 1 base and the J gene lost 1 base, with 14 bases spanning the gap. This CDR3 is built from 18 residues.

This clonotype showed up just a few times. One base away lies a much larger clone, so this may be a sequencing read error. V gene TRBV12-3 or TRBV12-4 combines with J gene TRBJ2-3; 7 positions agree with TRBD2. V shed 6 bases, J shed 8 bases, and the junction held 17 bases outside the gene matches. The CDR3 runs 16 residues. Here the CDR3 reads CASSIWEGVDAGTQYF. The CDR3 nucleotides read TGTGCCAGCAGCATCTGGGAGGGCGTGGACGCAGGTACGCAGTATTTT.

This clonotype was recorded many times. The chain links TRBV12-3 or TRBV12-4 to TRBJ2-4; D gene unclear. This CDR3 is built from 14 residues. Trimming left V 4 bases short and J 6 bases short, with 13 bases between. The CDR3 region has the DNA TGTGCCAGCAGTTCGCTTGCAGAGCGAAACATTCAGTACTTC. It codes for CASSSLAERNIQYF.

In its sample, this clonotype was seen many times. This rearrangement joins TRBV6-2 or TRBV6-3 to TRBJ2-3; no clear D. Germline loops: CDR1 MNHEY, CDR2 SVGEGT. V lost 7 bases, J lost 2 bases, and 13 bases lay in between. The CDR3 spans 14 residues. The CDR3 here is CASTAHPPTDTQYF. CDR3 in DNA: TGTGCCAGCACAGCCCATCCCCCCACAGATACGCAGTATTTT.

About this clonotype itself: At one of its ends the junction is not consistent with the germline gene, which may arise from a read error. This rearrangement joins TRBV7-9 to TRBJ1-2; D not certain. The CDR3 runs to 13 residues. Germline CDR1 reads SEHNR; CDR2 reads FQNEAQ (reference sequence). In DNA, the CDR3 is TGTGCCAGCAGCCCAAAGGATTCCTATGGCTGCACCTTC. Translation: CASSPKDSYGCTF.

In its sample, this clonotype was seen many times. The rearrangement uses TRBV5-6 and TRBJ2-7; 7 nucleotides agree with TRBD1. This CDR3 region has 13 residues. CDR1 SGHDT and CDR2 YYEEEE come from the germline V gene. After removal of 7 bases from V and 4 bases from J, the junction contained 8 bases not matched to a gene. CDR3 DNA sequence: TGTGCCAGCTCCCGACAGGGCCCATACGAGCAGTACTTC. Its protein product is CASSRQGPYEQYF.

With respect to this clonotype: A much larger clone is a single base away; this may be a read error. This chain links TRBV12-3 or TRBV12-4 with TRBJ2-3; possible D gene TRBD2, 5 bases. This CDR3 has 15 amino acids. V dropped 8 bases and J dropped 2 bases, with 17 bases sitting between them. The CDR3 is CASGLRGGTTDTQYF. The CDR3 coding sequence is TGTGCCAGCGGCCTCCGGGGTGGTACCACAGATACGCAGTATTTT.

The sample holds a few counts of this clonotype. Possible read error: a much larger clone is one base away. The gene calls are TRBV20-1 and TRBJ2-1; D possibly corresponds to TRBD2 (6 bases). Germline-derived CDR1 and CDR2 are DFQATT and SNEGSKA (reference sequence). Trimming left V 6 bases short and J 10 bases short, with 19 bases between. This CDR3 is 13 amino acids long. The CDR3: CSAPLGGLYEQFF. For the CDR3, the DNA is TGCAGTGCGCCCTTGGGGGGTCTCTACGAGCAGTTCTTC.

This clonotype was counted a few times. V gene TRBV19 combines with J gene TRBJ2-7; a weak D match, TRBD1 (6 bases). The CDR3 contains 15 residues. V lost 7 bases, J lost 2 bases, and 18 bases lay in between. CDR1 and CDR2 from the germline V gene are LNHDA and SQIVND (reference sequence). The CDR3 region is CASKRTGTPAYEQYF. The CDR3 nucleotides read TGTGCCAGTAAACGAACCGGGACACCAGCCTACGAGCAGTACTTC.

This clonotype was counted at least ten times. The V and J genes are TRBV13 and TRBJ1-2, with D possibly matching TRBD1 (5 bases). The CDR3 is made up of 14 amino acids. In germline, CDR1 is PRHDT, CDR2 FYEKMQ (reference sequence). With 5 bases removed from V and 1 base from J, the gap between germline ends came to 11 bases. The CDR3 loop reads CASSLWGINYGYTF. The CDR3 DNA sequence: TGTGCCAGCAGCCTTTGGGGGATTAACTATGGCTACACCTTC.

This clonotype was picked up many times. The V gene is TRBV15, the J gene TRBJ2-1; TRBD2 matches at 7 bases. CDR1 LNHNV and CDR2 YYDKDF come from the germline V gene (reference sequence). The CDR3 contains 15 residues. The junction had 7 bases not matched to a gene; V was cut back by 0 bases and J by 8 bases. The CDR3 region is CATSRDLTSFYEQFF. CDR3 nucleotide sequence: TGTGCCACCAGCAGAGATCTGACTAGCTTTTATGAGCAGTTCTTC.

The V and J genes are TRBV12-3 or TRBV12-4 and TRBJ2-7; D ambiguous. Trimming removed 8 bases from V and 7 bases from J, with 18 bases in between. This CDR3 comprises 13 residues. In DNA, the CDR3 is TGTGCCAGCTCAGAGGCATTTCGATTTGAGCAGTACTTC. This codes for CASSEAFRFEQYF.

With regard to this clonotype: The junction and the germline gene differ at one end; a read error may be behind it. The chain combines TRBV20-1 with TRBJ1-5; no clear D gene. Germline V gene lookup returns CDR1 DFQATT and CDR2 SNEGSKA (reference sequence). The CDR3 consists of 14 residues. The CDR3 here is CSATRSIGNQSQHF. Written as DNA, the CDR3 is TGCAGTGCTACTAGATCCATAGGCAATCAGTCCCAGCATTTT.

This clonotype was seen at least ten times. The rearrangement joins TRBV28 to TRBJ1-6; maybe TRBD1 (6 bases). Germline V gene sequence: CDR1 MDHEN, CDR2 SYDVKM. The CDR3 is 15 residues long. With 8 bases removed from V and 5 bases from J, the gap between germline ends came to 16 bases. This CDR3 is CASSTGFYDNSPLHF. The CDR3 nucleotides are TGTGCCAGCTCAACAGGGTTTTACGATAATTCACCCCTCCACTTT.

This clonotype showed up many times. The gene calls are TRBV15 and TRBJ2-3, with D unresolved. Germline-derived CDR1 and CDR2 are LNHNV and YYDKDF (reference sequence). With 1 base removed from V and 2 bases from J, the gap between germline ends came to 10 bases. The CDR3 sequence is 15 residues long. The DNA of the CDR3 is TGTGCCACCAGCAGAGGTGTGGAACACACAGATACGCAGTATTTT. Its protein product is CATSRGVEHTDTQYF.

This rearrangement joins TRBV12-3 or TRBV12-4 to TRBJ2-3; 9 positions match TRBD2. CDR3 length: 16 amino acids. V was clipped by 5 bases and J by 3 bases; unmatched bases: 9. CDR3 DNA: TGTGCCAGCAGTCCCGCGGGGACTAGCCGAACAGATACGCAGTATTTT. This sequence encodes CASSPAGTSRTDTQYF.